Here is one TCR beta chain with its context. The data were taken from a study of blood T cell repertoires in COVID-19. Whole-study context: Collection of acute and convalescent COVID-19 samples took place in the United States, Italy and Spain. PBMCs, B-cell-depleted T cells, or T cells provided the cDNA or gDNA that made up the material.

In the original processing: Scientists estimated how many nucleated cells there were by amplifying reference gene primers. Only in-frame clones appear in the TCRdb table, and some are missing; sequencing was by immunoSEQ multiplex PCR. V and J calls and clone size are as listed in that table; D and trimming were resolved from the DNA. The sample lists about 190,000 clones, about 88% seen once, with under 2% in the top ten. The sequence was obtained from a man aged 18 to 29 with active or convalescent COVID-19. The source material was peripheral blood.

The CDR3 spells CASSVQGYTNEKLFF. CDR3 sequence (DNA): TGCGCCAGCAGCGTGCAGGGCTATACTAATGAAAAACTGTTTTTT. The chain couples TRBV5-1 to TRBJ1-4; maybe TRBD1 (5 bases). Trimming took 4 bases from V and 2 from J, leaving 12 bases between them. This CDR3 comprises 15 residues. CDR1 is SGHRS and CDR2 is YFSETQ in the germline V gene.